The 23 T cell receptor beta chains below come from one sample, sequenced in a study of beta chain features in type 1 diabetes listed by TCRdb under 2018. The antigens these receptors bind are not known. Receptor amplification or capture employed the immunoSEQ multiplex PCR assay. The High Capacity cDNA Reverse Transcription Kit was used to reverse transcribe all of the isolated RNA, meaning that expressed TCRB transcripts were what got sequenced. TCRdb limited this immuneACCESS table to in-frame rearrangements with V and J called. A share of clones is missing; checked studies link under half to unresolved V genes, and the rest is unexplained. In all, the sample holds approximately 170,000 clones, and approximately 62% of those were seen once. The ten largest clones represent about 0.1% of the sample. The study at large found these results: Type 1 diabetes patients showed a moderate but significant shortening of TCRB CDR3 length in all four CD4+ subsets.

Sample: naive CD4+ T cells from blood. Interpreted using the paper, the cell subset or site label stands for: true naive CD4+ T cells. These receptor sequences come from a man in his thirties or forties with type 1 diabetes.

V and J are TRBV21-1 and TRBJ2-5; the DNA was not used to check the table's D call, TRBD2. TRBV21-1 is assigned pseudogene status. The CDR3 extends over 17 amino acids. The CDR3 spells CASSKTRRDPTVETQYF. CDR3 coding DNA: TGTGCCAGCAGCAAAACGAGAAGAGATCCCACGGTGGAGACCCAGTACTTC.

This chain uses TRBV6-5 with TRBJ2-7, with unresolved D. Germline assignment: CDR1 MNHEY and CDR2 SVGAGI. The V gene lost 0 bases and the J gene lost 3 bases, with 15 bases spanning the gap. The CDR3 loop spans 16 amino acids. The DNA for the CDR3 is TGTGCCAGCAGTTACTCGAGGCAGTACGGTTTCTACGAGCAGTACTTC. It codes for CASSYSRQYGFYEQYF.

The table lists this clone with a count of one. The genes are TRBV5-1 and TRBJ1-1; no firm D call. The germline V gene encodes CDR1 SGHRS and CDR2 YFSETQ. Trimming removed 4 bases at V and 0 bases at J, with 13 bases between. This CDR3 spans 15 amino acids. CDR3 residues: CASSPRTELNTEAFF. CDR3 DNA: TGCGCCAGCAGCCCCCGGACCGAATTGAACACTGAAGCTTTCTTT.

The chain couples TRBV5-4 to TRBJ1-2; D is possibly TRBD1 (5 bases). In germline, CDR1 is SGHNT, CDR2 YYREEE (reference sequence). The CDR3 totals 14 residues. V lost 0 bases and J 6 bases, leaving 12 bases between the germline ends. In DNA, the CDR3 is TGTGCCAGCAGCTTGGCGCAGGGTGCGGATGGCTACACCTTC. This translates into CASSLAQGADGYTF. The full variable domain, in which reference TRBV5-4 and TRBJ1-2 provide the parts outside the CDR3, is ETGVTQSPTHLIKTRGQQVTLRCSSQSGHNTVSWYQQALGQGPQFIFQYYREEENGRGNFPPRFSGLQFPNYSSELNVNALELDDSALYLCASSLAQGADGYTFGSGTRLTVV.

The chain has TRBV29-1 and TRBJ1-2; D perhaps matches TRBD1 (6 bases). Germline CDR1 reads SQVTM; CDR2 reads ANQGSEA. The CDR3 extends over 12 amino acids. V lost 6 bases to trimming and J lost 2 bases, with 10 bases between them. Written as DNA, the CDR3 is TGCAGCGTCTCGGGGGCGAACTATGGCTACACCTTC. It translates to CSVSGANYGYTF.

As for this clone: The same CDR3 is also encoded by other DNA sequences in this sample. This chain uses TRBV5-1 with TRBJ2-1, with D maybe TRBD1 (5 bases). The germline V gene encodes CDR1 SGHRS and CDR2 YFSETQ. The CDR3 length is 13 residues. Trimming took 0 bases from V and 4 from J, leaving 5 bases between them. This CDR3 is CASSLGQYNEQFF. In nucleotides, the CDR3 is TGCGCCAGCAGCTTGGGACAGTACAATGAGCAGTTCTTC. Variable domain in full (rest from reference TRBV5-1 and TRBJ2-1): KAGVTQTPRYLIKTRGQQVTLSCSPISGHRSVSWYQQTPGQGLQFLFEYFSETQRNKGNFPGRFSGRQFSNSRSEMNVSTLELGDSALYLCASSLGQYNEQFFGPGTRLTVL.

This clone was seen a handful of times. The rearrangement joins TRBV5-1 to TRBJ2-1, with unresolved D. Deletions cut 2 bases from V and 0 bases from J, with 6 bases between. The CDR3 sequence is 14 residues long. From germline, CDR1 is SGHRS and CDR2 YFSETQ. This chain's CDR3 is CASSLGDSYNEQFF. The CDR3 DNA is TGCGCCAGCAGCTTAGGTGACTCCTACAATGAGCAGTTCTTC.

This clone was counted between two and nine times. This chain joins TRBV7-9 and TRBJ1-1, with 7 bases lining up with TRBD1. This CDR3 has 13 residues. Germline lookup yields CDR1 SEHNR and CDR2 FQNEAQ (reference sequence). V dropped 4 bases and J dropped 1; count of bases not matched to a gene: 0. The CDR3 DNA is TGTGCCAGCAGCTACAGGGGGAACACTGAAGCTTTCTTT. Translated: CASSYRGNTEAFF.

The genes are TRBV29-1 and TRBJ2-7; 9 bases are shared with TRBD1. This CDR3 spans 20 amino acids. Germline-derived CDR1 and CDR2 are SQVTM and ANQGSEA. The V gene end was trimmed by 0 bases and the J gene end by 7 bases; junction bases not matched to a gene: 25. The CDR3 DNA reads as TGCAGCGTTGAAGATCAAACGGGATACCTCGGGGGACAGGGCCCTCGGGAGCAGTACTTC. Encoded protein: CSVEDQTGYLGGQGPREQYF.

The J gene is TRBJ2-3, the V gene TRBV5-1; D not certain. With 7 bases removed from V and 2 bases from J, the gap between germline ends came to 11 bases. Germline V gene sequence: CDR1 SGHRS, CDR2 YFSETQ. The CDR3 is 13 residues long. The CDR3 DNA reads TGCGCCAGCTCCACGGGCCCCACAGATACGCAGTATTTT. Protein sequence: CASSTGPTDTQYF.

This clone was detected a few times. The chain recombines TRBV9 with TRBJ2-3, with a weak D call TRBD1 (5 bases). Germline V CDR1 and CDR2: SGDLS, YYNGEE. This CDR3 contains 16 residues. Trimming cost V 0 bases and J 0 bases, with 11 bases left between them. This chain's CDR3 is CASSVAWGESTDTQYF. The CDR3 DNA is TGTGCCAGCAGCGTAGCATGGGGCGAGAGCACAGATACGCAGTATTTT.

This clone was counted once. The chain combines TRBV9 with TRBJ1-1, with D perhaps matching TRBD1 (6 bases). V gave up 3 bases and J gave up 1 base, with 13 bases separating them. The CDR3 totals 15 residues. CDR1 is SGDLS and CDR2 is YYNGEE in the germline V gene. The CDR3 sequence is CASSASGTPNTEAFF. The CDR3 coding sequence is TGTGCCAGCAGCGCCTCCGGGACACCGAACACTGAAGCTTTCTTT.

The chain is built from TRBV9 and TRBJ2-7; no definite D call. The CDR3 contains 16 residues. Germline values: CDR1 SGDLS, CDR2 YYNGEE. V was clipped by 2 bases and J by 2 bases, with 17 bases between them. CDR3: CASSVGPEARTYEQYF. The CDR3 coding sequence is TGTGCCAGCAGCGTGGGTCCCGAGGCCAGGACCTACGAGCAGTACTTC.

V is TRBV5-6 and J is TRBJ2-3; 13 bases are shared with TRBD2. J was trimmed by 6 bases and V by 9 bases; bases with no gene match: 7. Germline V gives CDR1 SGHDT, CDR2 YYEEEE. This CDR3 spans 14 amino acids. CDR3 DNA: TGTGCCACCAAGGGACTAGCGGGGCCGGATACGCAGTATTTT. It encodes CATKGLAGPDTQYF.

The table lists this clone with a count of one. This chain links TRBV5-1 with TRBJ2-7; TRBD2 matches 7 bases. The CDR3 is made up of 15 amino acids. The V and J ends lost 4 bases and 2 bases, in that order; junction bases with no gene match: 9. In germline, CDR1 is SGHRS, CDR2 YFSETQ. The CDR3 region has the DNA TGCGCCAGCAGCCCACGGGGGAGCGGGACCTACGAGCAGTACTTC. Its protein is CASSPRGSGTYEQYF. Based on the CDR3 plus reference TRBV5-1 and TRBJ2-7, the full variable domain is KAGVTQTPRYLIKTRGQQVTLSCSPISGHRSVSWYQQTPGQGLQFLFEYFSETQRNKGNFPGRFSGRQFSNSRSEMNVSTLELGDSALYLCASSPRGSGTYEQYFGPGTRLTVT.

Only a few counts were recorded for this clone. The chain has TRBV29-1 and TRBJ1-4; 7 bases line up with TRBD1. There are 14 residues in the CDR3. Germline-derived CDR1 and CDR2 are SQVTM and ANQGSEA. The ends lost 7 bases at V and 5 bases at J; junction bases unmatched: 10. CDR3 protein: CSASDRDRNEKLFF. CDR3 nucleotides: TGCAGCGCTAGCGACCGGGACAGAAATGAAAAACTGTTTTTT.

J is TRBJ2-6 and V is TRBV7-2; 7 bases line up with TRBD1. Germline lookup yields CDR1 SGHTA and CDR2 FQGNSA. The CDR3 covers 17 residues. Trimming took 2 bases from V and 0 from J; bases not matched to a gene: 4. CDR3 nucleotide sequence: TGTGCCAGCAGCTTAAGGACAGGTTCCTCTGGGGCCAACGTCCTGACTTTC. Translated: CASSLRTGSSGANVLTF.

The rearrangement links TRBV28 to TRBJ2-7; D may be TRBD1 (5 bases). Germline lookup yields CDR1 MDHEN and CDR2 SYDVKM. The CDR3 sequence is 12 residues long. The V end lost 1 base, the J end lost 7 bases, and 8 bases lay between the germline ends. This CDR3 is CASSLSGREQYF. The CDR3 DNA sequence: TGTGCCAGCAGTTTATCAGGGCGGGAGCAGTACTTC. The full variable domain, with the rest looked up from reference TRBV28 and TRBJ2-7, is DVKVTQSSRYLVKRTGEKVFLECVQDMDHENMFWYRQDPGLGLRLIYFSYDVKMKEKGDIPEGYSVSREKKERFSLILESASTNQTSMYLCASSLSGREQYFGPGTRLTVT.

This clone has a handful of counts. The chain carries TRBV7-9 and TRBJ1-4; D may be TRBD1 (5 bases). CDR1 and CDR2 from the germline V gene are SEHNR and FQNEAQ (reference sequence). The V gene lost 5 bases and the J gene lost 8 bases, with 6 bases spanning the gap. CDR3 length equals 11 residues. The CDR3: CASSTGEKLFF. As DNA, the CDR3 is TGTGCCAGCAGCACAGGCGAAAAACTGTTTTTT.

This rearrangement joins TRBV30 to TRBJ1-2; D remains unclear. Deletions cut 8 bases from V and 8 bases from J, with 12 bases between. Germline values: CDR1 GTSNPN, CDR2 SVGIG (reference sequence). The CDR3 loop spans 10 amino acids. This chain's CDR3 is CAHTDGGYTF. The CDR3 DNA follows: TGTGCCCACACCGATGGAGGCTACACCTTC.

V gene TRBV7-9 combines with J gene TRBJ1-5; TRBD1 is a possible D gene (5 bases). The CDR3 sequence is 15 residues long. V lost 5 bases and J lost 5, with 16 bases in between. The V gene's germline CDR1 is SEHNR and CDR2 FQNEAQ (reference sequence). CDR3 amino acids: CASSLGGAEYQPQHF. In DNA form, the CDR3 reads TGTGCCAGCAGCCTCGGCGGGGCAGAATATCAGCCCCAGCATTTT.

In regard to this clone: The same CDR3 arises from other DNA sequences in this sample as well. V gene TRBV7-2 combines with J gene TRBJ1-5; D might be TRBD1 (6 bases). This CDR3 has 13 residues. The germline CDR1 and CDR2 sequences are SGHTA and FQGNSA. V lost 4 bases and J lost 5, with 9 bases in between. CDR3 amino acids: CASSSQGDQPQHF. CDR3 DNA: TGTGCCAGCAGCTCACAGGGCGATCAGCCCCAGCATTTT. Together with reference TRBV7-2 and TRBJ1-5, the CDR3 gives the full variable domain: GAGVSQSPSNKVTEKGKDVELRCDPISGHTALYWYRQSLGQGLEFLIYFQGNSAPDKSGLPSDRFSAERTGGSVSTLTIQRTQQEDSAVYLCASSSQGDQPQHFGDGTRLSIL.

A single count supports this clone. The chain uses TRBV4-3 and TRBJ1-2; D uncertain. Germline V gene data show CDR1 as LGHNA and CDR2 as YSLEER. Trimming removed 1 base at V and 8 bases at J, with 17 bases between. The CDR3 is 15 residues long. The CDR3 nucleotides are TGCGCCAGCAGCCAAGGGCAGGTCGGAGTGCACGGCTACACCTTC. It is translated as CASSQGQVGVHGYTF.